This T cell receptor beta chain is drawn from a study of a mutant IDH1 vaccine in newly diagnosed glioma. The CDR3 runs 13 residues. Deletions cut 0 bases from V and 4 bases from J, with 6 bases between. Germline V lookup: CDR1 SGHAT, CDR2 FQNNGV. Documented time point: baseline, week 1 (first vaccination visit). This sample's treatment: pre-vaccination baseline after standard-of-care therapy. TCRdb's table, derived via immunoSEQ multiplex PCR, lists solely in-frame clones and lacks some. The sample carries about 50,000 clones, about nine tenths recorded once. Specimen: PBMCs, collected from a glioma patient treated with radiotherapy, temozolomide or both. The chain has TRBV11-2 and TRBJ1-2; D gene uncertain. This TCR was recovered from a man between 35 and 55 years old with glioma. The CDR3 loop reads CASSLDLPYGYTF. CDR3 sequence (DNA): TGTGCCAGCAGCTTAGATCTTCCCTATGGCTACACCTTC.